Shown below are 10 T cell receptor beta chains from a single sample sequenced in a study of OX40 agonist ivuxolimab in advanced cancers. Only in-frame clones appear in the TCRdb table, and some are missing; sequencing was by immunoSEQ multiplex PCR. This sample yields over 20,000 clones, of which roughly three quarters are seen a single time; roughly 23% belongs to the top ten. The sample in question was CD4+ or CD8+ T cells sorted from blood, obtained in a trial of the OX40 agonist ivuxolimab. Receptors were obtained from an adult with an advanced solid tumor such as melanoma, head and neck, liver or kidney cancer.

The chain combines TRBV19 with TRBJ2-7, with TRBD2 identical over 10 bases. Per germline, CDR1 LNHDA and CDR2 SQIVND (reference sequence). V shed 6 bases, J shed 6 bases, and the junction held 8 bases outside the gene matches. The CDR3 consists of 14 residues. In DNA, the CDR3 is TGTGCCAGTAGCCTAGCGGGAGTAGCTGGCGAGCAGTACTTC. Translating it yields CASSLAGVAGEQYF.

The chain couples TRBV7-2 to TRBJ2-1; D could derive from TRBD1 or TRBD2 (6 bases each). The CDR3 consists of 14 residues. Per the germline V gene, CDR1 is SGHTA and CDR2 is FQGNSA. The V and J ends lost 5 bases and 6 bases respectively, with 14 bases between them. This CDR3 is CASSLVGGGNEQFF. CDR3 DNA sequence: TGTGCCAGCAGCCTTGTTGGAGGGGGCAATGAGCAGTTCTTC.

The chain couples TRBV5-6 to TRBJ2-5; 10 nucleotides line up with TRBD1. J gave up 5 bases and V 4 bases, and 11 bases lay outside the gene matches. Per the germline V gene, CDR1 is SGHDT and CDR2 is YYEEEE. This CDR3 has 16 residues. In DNA form, the CDR3 reads TGTGCCAGCAGCCCCGGGGGACAGGGGCCTTTGGAGACCCAGTACTTC. It translates to CASSPGGQGPLETQYF.

The V gene is TRBV6-6, the J gene TRBJ2-7, with 8 bases identical to TRBD2. This CDR3 has 14 residues. V trimming: 0 bases; J trimming: 7 bases; junction bases outside the gene matches: 5. Per the germline V gene, CDR1 is MNHNY and CDR2 is SVGAGI (reference sequence). CDR3 loop: CASSYSGLAGEQYF. The CDR3 bases are TGTGCCAGCAGTTACTCGGGGCTAGCGGGTGAGCAGTACTTC.

The chain links TRBV5-1 to TRBJ1-5; D is ambiguous. This CDR3 is 15 amino acids long. V was clipped by 4 bases and J by 3 bases, with 14 bases between them. In germline, CDR1 is SGHRS, CDR2 YFSETQ. CDR3 region: CASSRIGGPNQPQHF. In DNA form, the CDR3 reads TGCGCCAGCAGCCGAATTGGTGGCCCCAATCAGCCCCAGCATTTT.

The chain combines TRBV7-6 with TRBJ2-7, with a weak D call TRBD2 (6 bases). V shed 1 base and J shed 5 bases, with 12 bases lying between them. CDR3 length: 14 amino acids. CDR1 is SGHVS and CDR2 is FNYEAQ in the germline V gene. The CDR3 bases are TGTGCCAGCAGCTTAGGGACGGGGGTTAACGAGCAGTACTTC. Protein sequence: CASSLGTGVNEQYF.

The sample holds a few counts of this clone. This rearrangement joins TRBV6-6 to TRBJ1-4; D possibly corresponds to TRBD1 (5 bases). The CDR3 is made up of 12 amino acids. V gave up 6 bases and J gave up 10 bases, with 12 bases separating them. Germline lookup yields CDR1 MNHNY and CDR2 SVGAGI (reference sequence). The CDR3 DNA sequence: TGTGCCAGCAGGGACTCCGGGGGAAAACTGTTTTTT. Translated: CASRDSGGKLFF.

The V gene is TRBV6-5, the J gene TRBJ1-5; D is ambiguous. CDR3 length: 15 residues. Between the trimmed V and J ends, which lost 8 bases and 0 bases, there was a span of 14 bases. The germline V gene encodes CDR1 MNHEY and CDR2 SVGAGI. The CDR3: CASGLSADSNQPQHF. CDR3 sequence (DNA): TGTGCCAGCGGGCTTTCGGCAGATAGCAATCAGCCCCAGCATTTT.

The V and J genes are TRBV2 and TRBJ2-2; D gene ambiguous. The germline gives CDR1 SNHLY, CDR2 FYNNEI. Trimming took 4 bases from V and 6 from J, leaving 6 bases between them. The CDR3 consists of 12 residues. The CDR3 DNA is TGTGCCAGCAGTGGGAGCGCCGGGGAGCTGTTTTTT. The encoded protein is CASSGSAGELFF.

The gene calls are TRBV27 and TRBJ1-2, with no clear D. This CDR3 contains 11 residues. V gave up 6 bases and J gave up 2 bases, with 4 bases separating them. In germline, CDR1 is MNHEY, CDR2 SMNVEV (reference sequence). The CDR3 coding sequence is TGTGCCAGCAGGGCCAACTATGGCTACACCTTC. This gives the protein CASRANYGYTF.